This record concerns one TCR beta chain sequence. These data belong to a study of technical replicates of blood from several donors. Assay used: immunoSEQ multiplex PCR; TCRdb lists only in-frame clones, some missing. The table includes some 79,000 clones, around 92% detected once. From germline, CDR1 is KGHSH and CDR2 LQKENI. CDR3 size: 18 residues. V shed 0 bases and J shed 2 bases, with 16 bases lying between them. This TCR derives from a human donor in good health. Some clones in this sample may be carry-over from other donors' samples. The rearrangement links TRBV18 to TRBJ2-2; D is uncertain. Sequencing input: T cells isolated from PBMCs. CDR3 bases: TGTGCCAGCTCACCACCCTTCGCCACAAATGCTAACACCGGGGAGCTGTTTTTT. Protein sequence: CASSPPFATNANTGELFF.